This T cell receptor beta chain was captured by sequencing in a study of CD8+CD57+ T cells in acquired aplastic anemia. Across the whole study: Sorted CD4+ and CD8+ cells yielded roughly 3.1 ug of DNA on average.

Many counts were recorded for this clonotype. CDR3 length: 15 residues. Germline CDR1 is PRHDT and CDR2 is FYEKMQ (reference sequence). The V segment lost 1 base and the J segment 5 bases; nucleotides outside the gene matches: 5. The sequenced patients had an expansion of CD8+CD57+ cells seen by flow cytometry. Severe acquired aplastic anemia was present in every patient. Investigators profiled TCR beta VDJ and CDR3 from genomic DNA template. TCRdb ran MiXCR on the reads and lists one entry per CDR3 protein. The sample consists of some 160,000 distinct CDR3 sequences, approximately 44% of them appearing once.

The specimen sequenced was sorted CD4+, CD8+, or CD8+CD57+ T cells (not recorded which) from PBMCs. This receptor was obtained from a human donor with aplastic anemia. The chain is built from TRBV13 and TRBJ2-7; 10 bases fit TRBD1. CDR3 residues: CASSLVGQGLHEQYF. CDR3 bases: TGTGCCAGCAGCTTAGTGGGACAGGGGCTCCACGAGCAGTACTTC.